The clone carrying this T cell receptor beta chain has just a few counts. The antigen is not known. This entry comes from a study of cytomegalovirus exposure and HLA in healthy donors. Study-level findings and limits: In vitro data verified a few CMV-associated chains as specific for CMV antigens. Per a prior analysis, the majority of TCR beta V segments were productive roughly 87% or roughly 30% of the time. Presence/absence analyses assumed roughly uniform sequencing depth across donors.

Per germline, CDR1 MNHNS and CDR2 SASEGT. The CDR3 totals 14 residues. V lost 5 bases and J 5 bases, leaving 14 bases between the germline ends. Vbeta (60) and Jbeta (13) primers were used in the PCR. The data were produced by immunoSEQ multiplex PCR, yet TCRdb's version contains in-frame clones alone and is incomplete. The table has about 170,000 clones, around 72% seen once. The chain has TRBV6-1 and TRBJ2-3; D is ambiguous. Sequencing was done on a sample of PBMCs. This clonotype was sampled from a man in his forties in good health and CMV-seropositive. The CDR3 loop reads CASSYASGGDTQYF. Here the CDR3 DNA reads TGTGCCAGCAGTTATGCATCCGGCGGAGATACGCAGTATTTT.